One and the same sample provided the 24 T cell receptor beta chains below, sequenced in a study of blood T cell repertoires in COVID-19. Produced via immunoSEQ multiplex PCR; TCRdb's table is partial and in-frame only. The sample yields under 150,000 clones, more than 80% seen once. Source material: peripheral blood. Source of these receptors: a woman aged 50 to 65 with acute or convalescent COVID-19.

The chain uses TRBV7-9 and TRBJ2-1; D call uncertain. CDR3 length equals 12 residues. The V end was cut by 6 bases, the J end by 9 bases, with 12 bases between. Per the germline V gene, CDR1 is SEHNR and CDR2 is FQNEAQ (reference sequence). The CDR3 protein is CASSRSSPEQFF. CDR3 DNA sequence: TGTGCCAGCAGTCGGAGTTCTCCTGAGCAGTTCTTC.

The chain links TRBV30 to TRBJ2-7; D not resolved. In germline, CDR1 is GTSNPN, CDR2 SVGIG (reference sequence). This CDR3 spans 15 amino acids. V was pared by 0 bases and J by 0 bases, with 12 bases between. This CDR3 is CAWSVDSYSSYEQYF. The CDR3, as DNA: TGTGCCTGGAGTGTAGACTCCTATAGCTCCTACGAGCAGTACTTC. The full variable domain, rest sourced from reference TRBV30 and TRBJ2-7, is SQTIHQWPATLVQPVGSPLSLECTVEGTSNPNLYWYRQAAGRGLQLLFYSVGIGQISSEVPQNLSASRPQDRQFILSSKKLLLSDSGFYLCAWSVDSYSSYEQYFGPGTRLTVT.

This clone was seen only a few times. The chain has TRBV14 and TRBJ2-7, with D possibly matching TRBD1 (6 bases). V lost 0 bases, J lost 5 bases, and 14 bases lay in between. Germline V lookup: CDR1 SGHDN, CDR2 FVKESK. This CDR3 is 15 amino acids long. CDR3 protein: CASSQERGSSHEQYF. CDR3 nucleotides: TGTGCCAGCAGCCAAGAGAGGGGGTCGTCCCACGAGCAGTACTTC.

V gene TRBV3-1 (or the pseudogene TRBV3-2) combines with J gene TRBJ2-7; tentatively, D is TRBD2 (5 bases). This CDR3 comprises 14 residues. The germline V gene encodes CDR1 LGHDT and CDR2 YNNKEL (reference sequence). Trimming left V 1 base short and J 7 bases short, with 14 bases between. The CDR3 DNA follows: TGTGCCAGCAGCCAAGTTTCGGGAAGGGCAGAGCAGTACTTC. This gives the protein CASSQVSGRAEQYF.

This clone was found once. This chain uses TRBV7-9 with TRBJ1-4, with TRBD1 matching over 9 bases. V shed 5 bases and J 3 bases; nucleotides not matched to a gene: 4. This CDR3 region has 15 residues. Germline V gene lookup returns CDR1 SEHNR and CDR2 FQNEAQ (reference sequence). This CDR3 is CASSIRTGANEKLFF. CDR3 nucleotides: TGTGCCAGCAGCATAAGGACAGGGGCTAATGAAAAACTGTTTTTT.

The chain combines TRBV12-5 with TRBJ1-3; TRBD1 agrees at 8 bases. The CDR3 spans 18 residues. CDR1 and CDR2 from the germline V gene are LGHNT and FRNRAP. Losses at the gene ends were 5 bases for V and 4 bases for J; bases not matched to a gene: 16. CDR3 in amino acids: CASGRDRGMLVDGNTIYF. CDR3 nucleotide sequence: TGTGCTAGTGGTAGAGACAGGGGTATGCTCGTAGACGGAAACACCATATATTTT.

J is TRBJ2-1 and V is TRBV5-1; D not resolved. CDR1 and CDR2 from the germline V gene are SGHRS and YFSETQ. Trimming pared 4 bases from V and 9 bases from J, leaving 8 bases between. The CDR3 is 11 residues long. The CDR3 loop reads CASSGGFEQFF. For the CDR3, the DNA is TGCGCCAGCAGCGGCGGTTTTGAGCAGTTCTTC.

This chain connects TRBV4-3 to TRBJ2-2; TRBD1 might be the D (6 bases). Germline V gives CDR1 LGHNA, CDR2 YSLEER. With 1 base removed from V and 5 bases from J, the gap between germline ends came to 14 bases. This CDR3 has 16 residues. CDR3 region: CASSQGGLLSTGELFF. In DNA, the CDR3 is TGCGCCAGCAGCCAAGGGGGGCTACTAAGTACCGGGGAGCTGTTTTTT.

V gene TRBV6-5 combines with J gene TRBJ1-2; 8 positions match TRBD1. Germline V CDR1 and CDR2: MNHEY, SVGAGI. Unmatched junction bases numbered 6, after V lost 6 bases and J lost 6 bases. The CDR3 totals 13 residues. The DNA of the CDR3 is TGTGCCAGCAGAGTTACAGGGGGTCATGGCTACACCTTC. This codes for CASRVTGGHGYTF.

The CDR3 DNA is TGCGCCAGCAGCCAAGACCTGGCGGGAGTGGGAGATACGCAGTATTTT. Translated, it gives CASSQDLAGVGDTQYF. V is TRBV4-1 and J is TRBJ2-3; 7 bases align to TRBD2. The CDR3 contains 16 residues. The V gene end was trimmed by 0 bases and the J gene end by 5 bases; junction bases not matched to a gene: 8. Germline CDR1 MGHRA, CDR2 YSYEKL.

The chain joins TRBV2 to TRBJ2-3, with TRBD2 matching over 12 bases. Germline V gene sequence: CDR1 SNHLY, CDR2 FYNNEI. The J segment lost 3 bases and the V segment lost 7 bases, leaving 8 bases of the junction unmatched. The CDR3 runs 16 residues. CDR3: CASTLLGTSGTDTQYF. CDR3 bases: TGTGCCAGCACCTTACTTGGGACTAGCGGGACAGATACGCAGTATTTT.

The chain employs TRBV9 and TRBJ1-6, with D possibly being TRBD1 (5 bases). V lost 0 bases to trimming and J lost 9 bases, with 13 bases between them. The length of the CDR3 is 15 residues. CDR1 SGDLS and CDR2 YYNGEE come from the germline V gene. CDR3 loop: CASSVDGREGSPLHF. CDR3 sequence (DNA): TGTGCCAGCAGCGTAGATGGCAGGGAGGGTTCACCCCTCCACTTT.

CDR3 bases: TGTGCCAGCAGCCCCCGGACAGCTAATTCACCCCTCCACTTT. The encoded protein is CASSPRTANSPLHF. This rearrangement joins TRBV9 to TRBJ1-6; D perhaps matches TRBD1 (6 bases). In germline, CDR1 is SGDLS, CDR2 YYNGEE. This CDR3 has 14 amino acids. V was trimmed by 4 bases and J by 6 bases, leaving 11 bases between them.

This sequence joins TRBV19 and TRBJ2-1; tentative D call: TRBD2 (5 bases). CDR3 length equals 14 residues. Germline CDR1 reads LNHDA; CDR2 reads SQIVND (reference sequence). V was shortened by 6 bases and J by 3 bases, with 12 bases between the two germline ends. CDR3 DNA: TGTGCCAGTAGCACTGGACGGGACTACAATGAGCAGTTCTTC. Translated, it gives CASSTGRDYNEQFF. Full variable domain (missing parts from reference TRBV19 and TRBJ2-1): DGGITQSPKYLFRKEGQNVTLSCEQNLNHDAMYWYRQDPGQGLRLIYYSQIVNDFQKGDIAEGYSVSREKKESFPLTVTSAQKNPTAFYLCASSTGRDYNEQFFGPGTRLTVL.

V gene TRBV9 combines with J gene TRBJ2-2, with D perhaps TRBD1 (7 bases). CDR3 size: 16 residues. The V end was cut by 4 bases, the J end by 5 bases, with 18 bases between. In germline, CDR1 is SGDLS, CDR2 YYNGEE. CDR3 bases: TGTGCCAGCAGCCCGGGGGACAGTCGAATGACCGGGGAGCTGTTTTTT. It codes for CASSPGDSRMTGELFF.

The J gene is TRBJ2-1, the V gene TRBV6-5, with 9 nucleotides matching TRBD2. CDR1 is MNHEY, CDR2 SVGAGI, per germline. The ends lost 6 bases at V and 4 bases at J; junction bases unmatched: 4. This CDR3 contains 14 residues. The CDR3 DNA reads TGTGCCAGCAGCCCGGGACTAGCTTACAATGAGCAGTTCTTC. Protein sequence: CASSPGLAYNEQFF.

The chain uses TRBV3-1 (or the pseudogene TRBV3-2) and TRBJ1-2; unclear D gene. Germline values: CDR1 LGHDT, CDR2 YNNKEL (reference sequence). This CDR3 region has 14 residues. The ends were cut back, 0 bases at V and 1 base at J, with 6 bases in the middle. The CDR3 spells CASSQEHGNYGYTF. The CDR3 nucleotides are TGTGCCAGCAGCCAAGAGCACGGTAACTATGGCTACACCTTC.

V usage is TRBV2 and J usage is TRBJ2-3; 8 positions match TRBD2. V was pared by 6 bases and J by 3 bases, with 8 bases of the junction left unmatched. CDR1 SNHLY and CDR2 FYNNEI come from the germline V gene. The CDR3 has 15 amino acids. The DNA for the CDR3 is TGTGCCAGCAGCGGGAGGGCCGACCGGACAGATACGCAGTATTTT. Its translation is CASSGRADRTDTQYF. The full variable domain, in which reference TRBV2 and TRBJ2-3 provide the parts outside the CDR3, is EPEVTQTPSHQVTQMGQEVILRCVPISNHLYFYWYRQILGQKVEFLVSFYNNEISEKSEIFDDQFSVERPDGSNFTLKIRSTKLEDSAMYFCASSGRADRTDTQYFGPGTRLTVL.

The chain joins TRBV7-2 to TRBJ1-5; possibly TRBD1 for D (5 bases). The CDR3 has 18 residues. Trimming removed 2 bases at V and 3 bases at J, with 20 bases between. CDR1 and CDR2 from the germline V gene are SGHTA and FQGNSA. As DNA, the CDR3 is TGTGCCAGCAGCTTAAGGGGCAGGGAAGTCGATTTCAATCAGCCCCAGCATTTT. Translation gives CASSLRGREVDFNQPQHF.

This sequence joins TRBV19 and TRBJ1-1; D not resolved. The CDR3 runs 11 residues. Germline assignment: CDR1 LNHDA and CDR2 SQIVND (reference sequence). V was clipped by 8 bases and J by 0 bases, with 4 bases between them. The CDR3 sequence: CASVMNTEAFF. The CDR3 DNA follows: TGTGCCAGTGTTATGAACACTGAAGCTTTCTTT.

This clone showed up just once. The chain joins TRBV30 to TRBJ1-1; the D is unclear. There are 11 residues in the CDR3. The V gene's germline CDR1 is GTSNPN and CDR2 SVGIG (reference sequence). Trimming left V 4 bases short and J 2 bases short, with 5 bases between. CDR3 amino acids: CAWTLNTEAFF. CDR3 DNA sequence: TGTGCCTGGACGCTAAACACTGAAGCTTTCTTT.

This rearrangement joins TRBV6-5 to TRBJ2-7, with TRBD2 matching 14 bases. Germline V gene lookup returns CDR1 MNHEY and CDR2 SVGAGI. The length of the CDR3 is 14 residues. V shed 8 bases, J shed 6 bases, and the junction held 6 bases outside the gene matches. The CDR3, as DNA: TGTGCCAGCCGACTAGCGGGAGGGCCAGTCGAGCAGTACTTC. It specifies CASRLAGGPVEQYF.

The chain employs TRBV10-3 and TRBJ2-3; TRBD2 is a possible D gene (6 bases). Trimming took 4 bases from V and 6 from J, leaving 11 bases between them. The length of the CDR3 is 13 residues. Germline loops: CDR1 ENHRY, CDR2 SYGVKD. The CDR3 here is CAISGTTEDTQYF. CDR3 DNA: TGTGCCATCAGTGGGACTACCGAGGATACGCAGTATTTT.

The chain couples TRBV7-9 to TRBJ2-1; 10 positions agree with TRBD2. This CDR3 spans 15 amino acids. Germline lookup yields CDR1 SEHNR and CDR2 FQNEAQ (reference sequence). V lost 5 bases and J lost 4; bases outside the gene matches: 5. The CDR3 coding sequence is TGTGCCAGCAGCCATAGCGGGAGGCCTTACAATGAGCAGTTCTTC. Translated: CASSHSGRPYNEQFF.